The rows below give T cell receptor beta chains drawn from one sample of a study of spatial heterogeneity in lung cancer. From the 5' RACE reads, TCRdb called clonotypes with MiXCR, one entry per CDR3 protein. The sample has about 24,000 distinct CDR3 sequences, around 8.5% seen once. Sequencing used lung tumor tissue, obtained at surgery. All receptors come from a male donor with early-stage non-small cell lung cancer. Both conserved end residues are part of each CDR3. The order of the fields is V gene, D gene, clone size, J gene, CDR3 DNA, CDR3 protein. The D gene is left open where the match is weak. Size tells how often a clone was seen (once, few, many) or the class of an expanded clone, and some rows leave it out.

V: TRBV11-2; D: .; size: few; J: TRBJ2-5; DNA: TGTGCCAGCAGCTTAGATTACAGCGCCCTAGGGGCCCAGTACTTC; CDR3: CASSLDYSALGAQYF
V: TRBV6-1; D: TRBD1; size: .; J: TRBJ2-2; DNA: TGTGCCAGCAGTGCGCAAGCGCCGGGACAGGGGGTATCCGGGGAGCTGTTTTTT; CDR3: CASSAQAPGQGVSGELFF
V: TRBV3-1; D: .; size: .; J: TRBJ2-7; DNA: TGTGCCAGCAGCCGACTCCCCGAGTGGGCAAACTCCTACGAGCAGTACTTC; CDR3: CASSRLPEWANSYEQYF
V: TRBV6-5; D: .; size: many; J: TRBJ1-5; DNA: TGTGCCAGCAGTTATTTCTTAGGTCAGCCCCAGCATTTT; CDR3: CASSYFLGQPQHF
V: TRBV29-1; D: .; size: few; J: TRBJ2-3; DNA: TGCAGCGTTGAAGATCGTTGGAGAGACGGCACAGATACGCAGTATTTT; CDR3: CSVEDRWRDGTDTQYF
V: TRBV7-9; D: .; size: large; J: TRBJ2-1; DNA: TGTGCCAGCAGCCCTACGTCCCCCGGGTGGAATGAGCAGTTCTTC; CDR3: CASSPTSPGWNEQFF
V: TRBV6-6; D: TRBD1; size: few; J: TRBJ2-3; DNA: TGTGCCAGCAGTTATACCGGGACAGGGACAGATACGCAGTATTTT; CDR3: CASSYTGTGTDTQYF
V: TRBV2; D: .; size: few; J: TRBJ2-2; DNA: TGTGCCAGCAGTGAAATTGGGCCGAGCTCCGGGGAGCTGTTTTTT; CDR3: CASSEIGPSSGELFF
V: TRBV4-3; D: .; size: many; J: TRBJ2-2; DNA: .; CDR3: CASSQDPQGAGELFFGEGSRELFF
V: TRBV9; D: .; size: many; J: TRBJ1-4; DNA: TGTGCCAGCAGCGATGGGACGGGGAGGCATGAAAAACTGTTTTTT; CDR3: CASSDGTGRHEKLFF
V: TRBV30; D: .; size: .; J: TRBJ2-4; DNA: TGTGCCTGGAGTGTAGGAGGGAGCGGGAACATTCAGTACTTC; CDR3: CAWSVGGSGNIQYF
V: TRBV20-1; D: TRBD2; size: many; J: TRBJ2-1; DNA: TGCAGTGCTTCGGGGACTAGCGGATACAATGAGCAGTTCTTC; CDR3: CSASGTSGYNEQFF
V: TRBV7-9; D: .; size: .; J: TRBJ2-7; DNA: TGTGCCAGCAGCTTAGAGTTTAGCCCGGCCCCTTACGAGCAGTACTTC; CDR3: CASSLEFSPAPYEQYF
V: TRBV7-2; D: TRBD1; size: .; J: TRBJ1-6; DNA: TGTGCCAGCAGACGACAGGGTTCAGATAATTCACCCCTCCACTTT; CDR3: CASRRQGSDNSPLHF
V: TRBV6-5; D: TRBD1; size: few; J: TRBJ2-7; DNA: TGTGGGTCCCTGTCCGGGACAGGGGAAAGCTACGAGCAGTACTTC; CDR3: CGSLSGTGESYEQYF
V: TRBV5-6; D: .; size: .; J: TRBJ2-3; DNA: TGTGCCAGCAGCCCTGGAGCCACAGATACGCAGTATTTT; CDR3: CASSPGATDTQYF
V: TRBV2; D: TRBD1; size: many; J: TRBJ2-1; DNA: TGTGCCAGTGGGACAGAAGTATACAATGAGCAGTTCTTC; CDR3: CASGTEVYNEQFF
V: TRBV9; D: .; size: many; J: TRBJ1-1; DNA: TGTGCCAGCAGCCCAACGGGCCAAAACACTGAAGCTTTCTTT; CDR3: CASSPTGQNTEAFF
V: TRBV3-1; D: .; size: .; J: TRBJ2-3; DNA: TGTGCCAGCAGCCCGACGACAGGTTCAGATACGCAGTATTTT; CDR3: CASSPTTGSDTQYF
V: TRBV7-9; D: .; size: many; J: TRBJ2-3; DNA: TGTGCCAGCAGCTTCCAGGGTCGGAACGGAGATACGCAGTATTTT; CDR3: CASSFQGRNGDTQYF
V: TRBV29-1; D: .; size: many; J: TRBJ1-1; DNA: TGCAGCGTTCGCAGACAGAACACTGAAGCTTTCTTT; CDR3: CSVRRQNTEAFF
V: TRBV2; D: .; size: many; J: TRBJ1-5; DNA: TGTGCCAGCAGTGATTGGGGTTATAGCAATCAGCCCCAGCATTTT; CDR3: CASSDWGYSNQPQHF
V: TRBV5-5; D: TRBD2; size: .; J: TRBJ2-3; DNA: TGTGCCAGCAGACCCAGCGGGGGGGCAATGAGTACGCAGTATTTT; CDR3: CASRPSGGAMSTQYF
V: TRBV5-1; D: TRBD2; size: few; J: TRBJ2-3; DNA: TGCGCCAGCAGCCCGGGACTAGCGGGGGAAATAGATACGCAGTATTTT; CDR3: CASSPGLAGEIDTQYF
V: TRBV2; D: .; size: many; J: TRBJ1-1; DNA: TGTGCCAGCAGTGGTCGGCGAGACGGTGAAGCTTTCTTT; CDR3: CASSGRRDGEAFF
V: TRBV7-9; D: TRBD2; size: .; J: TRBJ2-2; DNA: TGTGCCAGCAGCCCGGGAAGCGGGAGCGGCGGGGAGCTGTTTTTT; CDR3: CASSPGSGSGGELFF
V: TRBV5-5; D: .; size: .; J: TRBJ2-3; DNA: TGTGCCAGCAGCTTGGGTGACAGTAGCACAGATACGCAGTATTTT; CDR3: CASSLGDSSTDTQYF
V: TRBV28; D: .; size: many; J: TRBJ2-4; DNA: TGTGCCAGCAGTCCTGGGGGACTCGAAAACATTCAGTACTTC; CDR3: CASSPGGLENIQYF
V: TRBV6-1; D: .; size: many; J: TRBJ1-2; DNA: TGTGCCACGTTTGTCGGGCTTGGCTACACCTTC; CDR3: CATFVGLGYTF
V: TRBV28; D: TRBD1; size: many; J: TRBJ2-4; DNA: TGTGCCAGCAGTCCCGGGACAGGAGGCAACATTCAGTACTTC; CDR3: CASSPGTGGNIQYF
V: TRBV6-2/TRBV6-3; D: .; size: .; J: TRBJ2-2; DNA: TGTGCCAGCAGTTATAACGGGGAGGCCGGGGAGCTGTTTTTT; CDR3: CASSYNGEAGELFF
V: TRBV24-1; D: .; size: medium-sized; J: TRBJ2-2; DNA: TGTGCCACCAGGGGCGCCGTCGGGGAGCTGTTTTTT; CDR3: CATRGAVGELFF
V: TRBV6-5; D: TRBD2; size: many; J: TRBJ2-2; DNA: TGTGCCAGCAGACTAGCGCTCGCGAACACCGGGGAGCTGTTTTTT; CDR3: CASRLALANTGELFF
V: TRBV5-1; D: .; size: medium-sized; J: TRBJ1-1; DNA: TGCGCCAGCAGCACAGGGACGGACACTGAAGCTTTCTTT; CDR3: CASSTGTDTEAFF
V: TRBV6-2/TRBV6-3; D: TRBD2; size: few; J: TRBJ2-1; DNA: TGTGCCAGCAGTTACCGGGACCCTAGCGGGGGGGCCTCCTACAATGAGCAGTTCTTC; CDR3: CASSYRDPSGGASYNEQFF
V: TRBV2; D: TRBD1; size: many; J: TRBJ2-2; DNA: TGTGCCAGCAGTGAAAACAGGGGGCGCGACACCGGGGAGCTGTTTTTT; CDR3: CASSENRGRDTGELFF
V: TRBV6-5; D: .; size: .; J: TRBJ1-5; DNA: TGTGCCAGCAGGAAGACAGCTAGCAATCAGCCCCAGCATTTT; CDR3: CASRKTASNQPQHF
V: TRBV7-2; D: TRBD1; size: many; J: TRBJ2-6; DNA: TGTGCCAGCAGCTTGGGACAGGGGGCGCTTGGGGCCAACGTCCTGACTTTC; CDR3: CASSLGQGALGANVLTF
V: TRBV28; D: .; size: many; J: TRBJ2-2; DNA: TGTGCCAGTAATCGACAACTATCGAACACCGGGGAGCTGTTTTTT; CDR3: CASNRQLSNTGELFF
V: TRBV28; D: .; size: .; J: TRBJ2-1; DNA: TGTGCCAGCAGTATTCCTGGCCTAGCAGAGGATGAGCAGTTCTTC; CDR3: CASSIPGLAEDEQFF
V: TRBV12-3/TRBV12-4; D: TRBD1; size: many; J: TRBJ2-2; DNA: TGTGCCAGCAGTCCACGGACAGGGCAGGTCGGGGAGCTGTTTTTT; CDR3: CASSPRTGQVGELFF
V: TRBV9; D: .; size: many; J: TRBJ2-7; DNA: TGTGCCAGCAGCGTGGAGGGCCGAAACTACGAGCAGTACTTC; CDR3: CASSVEGRNYEQYF
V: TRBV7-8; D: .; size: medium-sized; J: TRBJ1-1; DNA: TGTGCCAGCAGCCCGGGGACCGTTGAAGCTTTCTTT; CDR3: CASSPGTVEAFF